Listed here is a single T cell receptor beta chain. Under the authors' procedure: Estimation of nucleated cell counts was performed using reference gene primer amplification. TCRdb keeps only in-frame clones here, not all; method: immunoSEQ multiplex PCR. That table furnishes V, J and clone size, whereas the DNA furnished D and trimming. The sample lists approximately 18,000 clones, about 90% occurring once. This entry comes from a study of blood T cell repertoires in COVID-19. Looking at the study overall: Material from acute and convalescent COVID-19 was sourced from the United States, Italy and Spain. The analysed material was cDNA or gDNA that came from T cells, B-cell-depleted T cells, or PBMCs.

Per the germline V gene, CDR1 is SEHNR and CDR2 is FQNEAQ (reference sequence). This CDR3 spans 15 amino acids. V lost 5 bases, J lost 0 bases, and 7 bases stayed unmatched. The TCR was taken from a human donor in a cohort sampled during active COVID-19. The sample was peripheral blood. The chain couples TRBV7-9 to TRBJ2-7, with 7 bases identical to TRBD1. As DNA, the CDR3 is TGTGCCAGCAGCCGCGGACAGGACATCTCCTACGAGCAGTACTTC. Translated, it gives CASSRGQDISYEQYF.